This T cell receptor (beta chain) was recovered during a study of OX40 agonist ivuxolimab in advanced cancers. For the study at large: Ivuxolimab is an agonistic anti-OX40 (CD134) antibody, and patients were treated with it. The dose-escalation group included hepatocellular carcinoma, melanoma, renal cell carcinoma and head and neck cancer. Participants averaged about 60 years of age (range roughly 23 to 85) and were about 85% male. Notes on the study in general: Among patients with partial responses at 0.1-3.0 mg/kg, clonal expansion was among the lowest.

Profiling relied on immunoSEQ multiplex PCR, and the TCRdb table lists in-frame clones only, not all of them. The data show some 100,000 clones, roughly 84% seen once. A remark on this clone: Its target is not known.

The receptor was isolated from an adult with an advanced solid tumor such as melanoma, head and neck, liver or kidney cancer. The specimen comprised CD4+ or CD8+ T cells sorted from blood, sampled in a trial of the OX40 agonist ivuxolimab.

The CDR3 sequence: CATSGGTSSYNEQFF. Here the CDR3 DNA reads TGTGCCACCTCAGGAGGGACTAGCTCCTACAATGAGCAGTTCTTC. The rearrangement uses TRBV2 and TRBJ2-1; the match to TRBD2 covers 8 bases. Germline CDR1 is SNHLY and CDR2 is FYNNEI. The CDR3 is 15 residues long. Losses at the gene ends were 10 bases for V and 0 bases for J; bases not matched to a gene: 8.